This TCR beta chain was sequenced for a study of T cells in Graves' hyperthyroidism and ophthalmopathy. TCR beta CDR3 regions were amplified from RNA. Initially, a first-round RT-PCR of the TCR CDR3 employed the HTBI primer set. TCRdb re-called the multiplex PCR reads through MiXCR, storing one row per CDR3 protein. The sample includes more than 350,000 distinct CDR3 sequences, about 16% of them seen just once. In the ophthalmopathy cohort, Clinical Activity Score was at least 3, NOSPECS grade at least 4, and duration under 3 months. The V segment lost 9 bases and the J segment 2 bases; nucleotides outside the gene matches: 10. The CDR3 extends over 17 amino acids. Germline V gene data show CDR1 as MNHNS and CDR2 as SASEGT. Ten or more counts support this clonotype.

Sequencing was carried out using blood. The clonotype comes from an older woman with Graves' ophthalmopathy. The rearrangement links TRBV6-1 to TRBJ2-7; 16 nucleotides agree with TRBD2. CDR3 in amino acids: CASTPGLAGGNPYEQYF. In nucleotides, the CDR3 is TGTGCCAGTACCCCGGGACTAGCGGGAGGGAACCCCTACGAGCAGTACTTC.